The rows below give T cell receptor beta chains drawn from one sample of a study of CD8+CD57+ T cells in acquired aplastic anemia. A single record per CDR3 protein comes from TCRdb applying MiXCR to the reads. The sample carries some 160,000 distinct CDR3 sequences, roughly half recorded once. The sample comprised sorted CD4+, CD8+, or CD8+CD57+ T cells (not recorded which) from PBMCs. These receptor sequences come from a human donor with aplastic anemia. Both conserved end residues are part of each CDR3. Fields, in order: V gene, D gene, J gene, clone size, CDR3 DNA, CDR3 protein. A D gene is named only where the DNA matches it firmly. Size is omitted from some rows. Given values are once, few, many or a class for expanded clones.

V: TRBV19
D: NA
J: TRBJ2-1
size: NA
DNA: TGTGCCAGTAGTATCCTTGGAAACAATGAGCAGTTCTTC
CDR3: CASSILGNNEQFF

V: TRBV11-1
D: TRBD1
J: TRBJ1-3
size: NA
DNA: TGTGCCAGCAGCTCTATGACAGGGAGTAGAAACACCATATATTTT
CDR3: CASSSMTGSRNTIYF

V: TRBV25-1
D: NA
J: TRBJ1-6
size: NA
DNA: TGTGCCAGCAGTTCTGTGGGGGAAAATTCACCCCTCCACTTT
CDR3: CASSSVGENSPLHF

V: TRBV7-8
D: NA
J: TRBJ2-2
size: many
DNA: TGTGCCAGCAGCTTACGGGACTCCAACACCGGGGAGCTGTTTTTT
CDR3: CASSLRDSNTGELFF

V: TRBV7-2
D: NA
J: TRBJ1-6
size: NA
DNA: TGTGCCAGCAGCTTAGTGGGCGTGGGGAATTCACCCCTCCACTTT
CDR3: CASSLVGVGNSPLHF

V: TRBV7-9
D: TRBD2
J: TRBJ2-1
size: many
DNA: TGTGCCAGCAGCTTAGTAGCGGGAGGGCGCAATGAGCAGTTCTTC
CDR3: CASSLVAGGRNEQFF

V: TRBV7-7
D: TRBD2
J: TRBJ2-5
size: NA
DNA: TGTGCTAGCAGCATCGGGACTAGCGGGGGGGAGACCCAGTACTTC
CDR3: CASSIGTSGGETQYF

V: TRBV6-1
D: NA
J: TRBJ1-1
size: many
DNA: TGTGCCAGCAGACACCTTGGGCGGGGGACTGAAGCTTTCTTT
CDR3: CASRHLGRGTEAFF

V: TRBV19
D: TRBD1
J: TRBJ1-2
size: many
DNA: TGTGCCAGTAGTCTAACAGGGGGCCTGGGGTTTGGCTACACCTTC
CDR3: CASSLTGGLGFGYTF

V: TRBV5-6
D: NA
J: TRBJ1-2
size: NA
DNA: TGTGCCAGCACCGACACCGGAGGACAGAGCTACACCTTC
CDR3: CASTDTGGQSYTF

V: TRBV10-3
D: NA
J: TRBJ2-6
size: NA
DNA: TGTGCCATCAACGGTGGGGCCAACGTCCTGACTTTC
CDR3: CAINGGANVLTF

V: TRBV24-1
D: NA
J: TRBJ2-2
size: NA
DNA: TGTGCCACCAGTGATTTTCGGGACAAGAACACCGGGGAGCTGTTTTTT
CDR3: CATSDFRDKNTGELFF

V: TRBV20-1
D: NA
J: TRBJ1-5
size: many
DNA: TGCAGTGCTAGAAGAGGGGGACAGCCCCAGCATTTT
CDR3: CSARRGGQPQHF

V: TRBV29-1
D: NA
J: TRBJ2-1
size: NA
DNA: TGCAGCGTTGTACGCCTGTACAATGAGCAGTTCTTC
CDR3: CSVVRLYNEQFF

V: TRBV5-1
D: NA
J: TRBJ2-6
size: many
DNA: TGCGCCAGCAGCCTCGGGTTTATCGGCTCTGGGGCCAACGTCCTGACTTTC
CDR3: CASSLGFIGSGANVLTF

V: TRBV6-1
D: TRBD2
J: TRBJ2-3
size: many
DNA: TGTGCCAGCGGGGCGGGAGCACGCACAGATACGCAGTATTTT
CDR3: CASGAGARTDTQYF

V: TRBV5-6
D: TRBD2
J: TRBJ2-5
size: many
DNA: TGTGCCAGCAGCAGACTAGCGGGGGGGCTGGAGACCCAGTACTTC
CDR3: CASSRLAGGLETQYF

V: TRBV20-1
D: TRBD1
J: TRBJ1-1
size: once
DNA: TGCAGTGCTGCTCAGGGGGCGGACACTGAAGCTTTCTTT
CDR3: CSAAQGADTEAFF

V: TRBV10-3
D: TRBD1
J: TRBJ1-4
size: few
DNA: TGTGCCATCAGGGGGACAGGGAACGGTGAAAAACTGTTTTTT
CDR3: CAIRGTGNGEKLFF

V: TRBV7-6
D: NA
J: TRBJ1-1
size: NA
DNA: TGTGCCAGCAGCTCCGGGACGGGAGAAGCTTTCTTT
CDR3: CASSSGTGEAFF

V: TRBV5-6
D: TRBD1
J: TRBJ1-2
size: many
DNA: TGTGCCAGCAGCGTGGACAGGGGGGTGTATGGCTACACCTTC
CDR3: CASSVDRGVYGYTF

V: TRBV28
D: NA
J: TRBJ1-3
size: few
DNA: TGTGCCAGCAGTTCCCAGTCTATCGGAAACACCATATATTTT
CDR3: CASSSQSIGNTIYF

V: TRBV10-3
D: NA
J: TRBJ1-4
size: many
DNA: TGTGCCATCAGTGAGTCTGTTAATGAAAAACTGTTTTTT
CDR3: CAISESVNEKLFF

V: TRBV12-3/TRBV12-4
D: NA
J: TRBJ1-5
size: many
DNA: TGTGCCAGCAGTTTAGATGAAGCCCAGCCCCAGCATTTT
CDR3: CASSLDEAQPQHF

V: TRBV7-2
D: NA
J: TRBJ2-5
size: many
DNA: TGTGCCAGCAGCTTAGGGTCCCCGGGGACCCAGTACTTC
CDR3: CASSLGSPGTQYF

V: TRBV12-3/TRBV12-4
D: TRBD1
J: TRBJ1-1
size: many
DNA: TGTGCCAGCAGACCAAGACAGGGGCGAACTGAAGCTTTCTTT
CDR3: CASRPRQGRTEAFF

V: TRBV27
D: NA
J: TRBJ1-2
size: many
DNA: TGTGCCAGCAGTACCTCCCAAACCTATGGCTACACCTTC
CDR3: CASSTSQTYGYTF

V: TRBV19
D: NA
J: TRBJ1-6
size: NA
DNA: TGTGCCGGTAGTCCTTCAGACCCGGGGAATTCACCCCTCCACTTT
CDR3: CAGSPSDPGNSPLHF

V: TRBV20-1
D: TRBD1
J: TRBJ1-1
size: NA
DNA: TGCAGTGCTGGTCCCGGGACAGGGCTTGAAGCTTTCTTT
CDR3: CSAGPGTGLEAFF

V: TRBV11-2
D: NA
J: TRBJ2-2
size: many
DNA: TGTGCCAGCAGCCTCCGAAAACAGGGAAGGGGGAACACCGGGGAGCTGTTTTTT
CDR3: CASSLRKQGRGNTGELFF

V: TRBV9
D: TRBD2
J: TRBJ2-7
size: NA
DNA: TGTGCCAGCAGCGACCACGGGGGGGGCTACGAGCAGTACTTC
CDR3: CASSDHGGGYEQYF

V: TRBV24-1
D: NA
J: TRBJ2-5
size: NA
DNA: TGTGCCACCAGTGAGCTGGGACCCGCTGGGGAGACCCAGTACTTC
CDR3: CATSELGPAGETQYF

V: TRBV6-1
D: NA
J: TRBJ1-5
size: many
DNA: TGTGCCAGCAGTGAATCGATGGGGTCAACTCAGCCCCAGCATTTT
CDR3: CASSESMGSTQPQHF

V: TRBV10-3
D: TRBD2
J: TRBJ2-2
size: many
DNA: TGTGCCATCAGTGTGGCAGCGGGGGGAACCACCGGGGAGCTGTTTTTT
CDR3: CAISVAAGGTTGELFF

V: TRBV11-2
D: NA
J: TRBJ2-3
size: few
DNA: TGTGCCAGCAGCTTAATTCCTGTTTCTAGCACAGATACGCAGTATTTT
CDR3: CASSLIPVSSTDTQYF

V: TRBV7-2
D: NA
J: TRBJ2-3
size: NA
DNA: TGTGCCAGCAGCCCCAAGGACAGTTGGGATACGCAGTATTTT
CDR3: CASSPKDSWDTQYF

V: TRBV19
D: NA
J: TRBJ1-4
size: NA
DNA: TGTGCCAGTACGCATCGACAGGCGTTCGAAAAACTGTTTTTT
CDR3: CASTHRQAFEKLFF

V: TRBV19
D: NA
J: TRBJ2-1
size: NA
DNA: TGTGCCAGTAGTATCCGGGACGGTTCGGATGAGCAGTTCTTC
CDR3: CASSIRDGSDEQFF

V: TRBV6-1
D: NA
J: TRBJ1-3
size: NA
DNA: TGTGCCAGCAGACGGGACGGAAACTCTGGAAACACCATATATTTT
CDR3: CASRRDGNSGNTIYF

V: TRBV2
D: NA
J: TRBJ1-2
size: few
DNA: TGTGCCATCACACGGGACGCCGCTCGGTATGGCTACACCTTC
CDR3: CAITRDAARYGYTF

V: TRBV20-1
D: NA
J: TRBJ1-1
size: NA
DNA: TGCAGTGCTAGTGCTACAATGAACACTGAAGCTTTCTTT
CDR3: CSASATMNTEAFF

V: TRBV24-1
D: TRBD1
J: TRBJ2-2
size: NA
DNA: TGTGCCACCACAGGACCGGGACAGGCACAAGACGGGGAGCTGTTTTTT
CDR3: CATTGPGQAQDGELFF

V: TRBV6-2/TRBV6-3
D: NA
J: TRBJ1-4
size: few
DNA: TGTGCCAGCAGTTACTTCAAGGGCTATCGGGAAAAACTGTTTTTT
CDR3: CASSYFKGYREKLFF

V: TRBV6-5
D: NA
J: TRBJ1-1
size: few
DNA: TGTGCCAGCAGTTTCAGTTCCAGGGATCAAGCTTTCTTT
CDR3: CASSFSSRDQAFF

V: TRBV20-1
D: NA
J: TRBJ2-1
size: many
DNA: TGCAGTGCCTCCCGCGGGGGCCCCCGCGATGAGCAGTTCTTC
CDR3: CSASRGGPRDEQFF

V: TRBV20-1
D: TRBD1
J: TRBJ1-3
size: many
DNA: TGCAGTGCCGCGACAGGGGCTGGAAACACCATATATTTT
CDR3: CSAATGAGNTIYF

V: TRBV2
D: NA
J: TRBJ2-7
size: few
DNA: TGTGCCAGCAGTGAATCTACGTGGGGGCGCGACGAGCAGTACTTC
CDR3: CASSESTWGRDEQYF

V: TRBV6-4
D: NA
J: TRBJ1-1
size: many
DNA: TGTGCCAGCAGTCCCCTGCCCTTAGGGGTGGGCACTGAAGCTTTCTTT
CDR3: CASSPLPLGVGTEAFF

V: TRBV7-3
D: NA
J: TRBJ2-1
size: many
DNA: TGTGCCAGCAGCCACCCCGCCGGGAATGAGCAGTTCTTC
CDR3: CASSHPAGNEQFF

V: TRBV11-2
D: NA
J: TRBJ1-1
size: once
DNA: TGTGCCAGCAGCTTAGATGCAGGGACGAGCGCTGAAGCTTTCTTT
CDR3: CASSLDAGTSAEAFF

V: TRBV29-1
D: NA
J: TRBJ1-2
size: many
DNA: TGCAGCGTTGAAAACTTGGTCCTCGGCGGTGGCTACACCTTC
CDR3: CSVENLVLGGGYTF

V: TRBV12-3/TRBV12-4
D: NA
J: TRBJ2-1
size: many
DNA: TGTGCCAGCAGCCGCTTTGACGGGAGCGATGAGCAGTTCTTC
CDR3: CASSRFDGSDEQFF

V: TRBV10-3
D: TRBD2
J: TRBJ2-3
size: many
DNA: TGTGCCATCAGTGAGACCGGACTAGCCACAGATACGCAGTATTTT
CDR3: CAISETGLATDTQYF

V: TRBV24-1
D: NA
J: TRBJ2-3
size: NA
DNA: TGTGCCACCAGTGATTTGTCGGGAAATCGGAAAGATACGCAGTATTTT
CDR3: CATSDLSGNRKDTQYF

V: TRBV6-2/TRBV6-3
D: TRBD2
J: TRBJ2-1
size: NA
DNA: TGTGCCTCAGGGGCTAGCGGGGGGTACAATGAGCAGTTCTTC
CDR3: CASGASGGYNEQFF

V: TRBV7-8
D: NA
J: TRBJ1-2
size: many
DNA: TGTGCCAGCAGCTTTGCAGGGAACTATGGCTACACCTTC
CDR3: CASSFAGNYGYTF

V: TRBV12-3/TRBV12-4
D: TRBD2
J: TRBJ2-1
size: many
DNA: TGTGCCAGCAGTTTGGTTAGCGGGGGCTTCTCCTACAATGAGCAGTTCTTC
CDR3: CASSLVSGGFSYNEQFF

V: TRBV7-2
D: TRBD1
J: TRBJ1-2
size: many
DNA: TGTGCCAGCAGCTTCGGACAGGGGAACTATGGCTACACCTTC
CDR3: CASSFGQGNYGYTF